This TCR beta chain was profiled in a study of cytomegalovirus exposure and HLA in healthy donors. The PCR ran on 60 Vbeta and 13 Jbeta primers. Sequencing was performed with immunoSEQ multiplex PCR; in TCRdb, only in-frame clones are kept and a portion is missing. The listing contains some 120,000 clones. The V end lost 5 bases, the J end lost 0 bases, and 15 bases lay between the germline ends. Germline CDR1 SGHNT, CDR2 YENEEA. The CDR3 runs 16 residues. This chain connects TRBV11-3 to TRBJ2-3, with D maybe TRBD2 (6 bases). This clonotype was sampled from a man aged 25-40 years in good health and CMV-seronegative. Input material: PBMCs. CDR3 DNA: TGTGCCAGCAGCCCTCGGGGGTCTACTAGCACAGATACGCAGTATTTT. This codes for CASSPRGSTSTDTQYF.